This TCR beta chain derives from a study of beta chain features in type 1 diabetes listed by TCRdb under 2018. Background on the whole study: Mean age, gender distribution, total cell number and subset yield did not differ between patients and healthy donors. A total of about 99,000,000 sorted cells were examined across all samples, and RNA yield correlated strongly with the number of cells per subset. Naive and central memory subsets were obtained from all 30 or so donors, but regulatory and stem cell-like memory subsets were isolated from only 8 patients and roughly eight healthy donors. In the study, TCRB repertoires of sorted circulating CD4+ T cell subsets from recently diagnosed type 1 diabetes patients were compared with those of matched healthy donors.

The entire isolated RNA was reverse transcribed using the High Capacity cDNA Reverse Transcription Kit, and thus expressed TCRB transcripts were sequenced. Naive, central memory and regulatory T cell samples underwent deep immunoSEQ sequencing, averaging roughly 3.4 million total reads per sample. Sorted cells were lysed in RLT buffer, and RNA was extracted using DNase-treated RNeasy Micro or Mini kits according to cell number. To prevent cross-contamination, each cell subset was processed individually, whereas patient and healthy donor samples were processed jointly. The immunoSEQ multiplex PCR was used to amplify TCRB sequences from cDNA, generating 87-bp fragments that spanned the CDR3 region. Amplicons were sequenced on the Illumina HiSeq platform. On the study's bioinformatics: Synthetic template baselines were used to correct PCR bias computationally, reads within Hamming distance 2 were collapsed, and singletons that could not be merged were discarded. Reads were aligned against IMGT so that V, D and J genes, CDR3 length and insertions or deletions at six rearrangement sites could be assigned. Within each subset, clonotype counts were normalized to the number of sorted cells before true diversity and Gini coefficients were calculated with the tcR R package. The overlap coefficient, calculated on TCRB nucleotide sequences, was used to measure repertoire sharing. Imported from immuneACCESS, the table was reduced by TCRdb to in-frame sequences with V and J called. These copies leave out some clones; in studies compared against another copy, an unresolved V gene accounts for under half, and the cause of the remainder is not known. V, J and clone size were drawn from that table, and D and trimming were deduced from the DNA. This sample holds around 150,000 clones; around 8.6% were observed only once. The ten largest clonotypes hold approximately 0.54% of the sample.

Trimming removed 6 bases from V and 0 bases from J; the gene matches leave 1 base unexplained. Sequences SNHLY (CDR1) and FYNNEI (CDR2) are obtained from the germline V gene. Reading from cysteine to phenylalanine, the CDR3 counts 13 amino acids. Solely the CDR3 DNA is kept, with 39 bases framed from the first base. What the authors observed across the whole study: A moderate but significant shortening of TCRB CDR3 length was observed in type 1 diabetes patients in all four CD4+ subsets. Naive, central memory and regulatory TCRB repertoires appeared more similar among patients than among healthy donors. Because small numbers of individuals were included in the HLA sub-analyses, any influence of HLA type on TCRB rearrangement was left unresolved. Sequencing cDNA rather than genomic DNA could over-represent highly expressing activated cells, although activation and CD3 levels did not differ between groups. Patients with type 1 diabetes made fewer insertions and deleted more nucleotides at VDJ recombination sites, implying thymic rearrangement abnormalities. PCR might favor shorter templates, but patient and control samples were amplified and corrected together, so any skew would affect both groups equally.

This clone has more than one count but fewer than ten. Its recognized antigen is unknown. Base quality data are lacking; no much larger clone is found one base away. From each donor, a single peripheral blood sample of around 120 mL on average was drawn into heparinised tubes. Naive, central memory, regulatory and stem cell-like memory CD4+ T cells were sorted on a BD FACSAria II using a panel including CD45RO, CCR7, CD25, CD127, CD95 and CD27. All sorted populations exceeded 95% purity. PBMCs were isolated right away by Lymphoprep density gradient centrifugation and were stained directly, without culture. So that batch effects would be minimized, each experiment stained and sorted samples in pairs, pairing one healthy donor with one patient.

The material sequenced was central memory CD4+ T cells from blood. This receptor was obtained from a woman under 30 with type 1 diabetes. The sequence joins TRBV2 to TRBJ1-2; 7 of the junction bases match TRBD1. The nucleotides read TGTGCCAGCAGGGGACAGACTAACTATGGCTACACCTTC. This codes for CASRGQTNYGYTF.